This paragraph reports one T cell receptor beta chain. The target antigen is unknown. These data come from a study of T-cell memory formation after mild COVID-19. Points from the study as a whole: Clones that contracted from day 15 to 85 were balanced CD4/CD8, while later expanders leaned CD4+. Mainly CM and EM harbored the contracting CD4+ clones; mainly EMRA harbored the CD8+ ones. Memory sampled before infection contained some responding clones, suggesting cross-reactive memory joined.

Germline values: CDR1 MDHEN, CDR2 SYDVKM. V was shortened by 8 bases and J by 1 base, with 11 bases between the two germline ends. This CDR3 spans 13 amino acids. The TCR alpha and TCR beta cDNA libraries, bearing sample barcodes and UMIs, were generated by 5'RACE using constant-segment primers. TCRdb re-analysed the 5' RACE reads in MiXCR, keeping a single row per CDR3 protein. The table includes almost 350,000 distinct CDR3 sequences, 20% to 25% detected once. The clonotype originates from a man aged 18 to 35 who had mild COVID-19 (a few samples of this study predate the infection). Cell type and time point are not known. The sample was PBMCs or a T cell subset sorted from them (not recorded which). The chain links TRBV28 to TRBJ1-2; D gene unclear. CDR3 in amino acids: CASAWVVNYGYTF. Here the CDR3 DNA reads TGTGCCAGCGCTTGGGTGGTTAACTATGGCTACACCTTC.